This T cell receptor (beta chain) was profiled in a study of T cell responses to AZD1222 COVID-19 vaccine. Profiled with immunoSEQ multiplex PCR; TCRdb holds only in-frame clones, not every one. Of 150,000 to 200,000 clones in the sample, under 95% were seen once. CDR1 and CDR2 from the germline V gene are SGHRS and YFSETQ. The V and J ends lost 4 bases and 3 bases, in that order; junction bases with no gene match: 23. This CDR3 region has 20 residues. This specimen consisted of peripheral blood, obtained 28 days after the second AZD1222 dose. The sequence was obtained from an adult who received the AZD1222 COVID-19 vaccine. This rearrangement joins TRBV5-1 to TRBJ1-1; 8 nucleotides agree with TRBD1. As DNA, the CDR3 is TGCGCCAGCAGCCGAGACGGCACAGGGGGGGTATTTAATACGGACACTGAAGCTTTCTTT. It translates to CASSRDGTGGVFNTDTEAFF.